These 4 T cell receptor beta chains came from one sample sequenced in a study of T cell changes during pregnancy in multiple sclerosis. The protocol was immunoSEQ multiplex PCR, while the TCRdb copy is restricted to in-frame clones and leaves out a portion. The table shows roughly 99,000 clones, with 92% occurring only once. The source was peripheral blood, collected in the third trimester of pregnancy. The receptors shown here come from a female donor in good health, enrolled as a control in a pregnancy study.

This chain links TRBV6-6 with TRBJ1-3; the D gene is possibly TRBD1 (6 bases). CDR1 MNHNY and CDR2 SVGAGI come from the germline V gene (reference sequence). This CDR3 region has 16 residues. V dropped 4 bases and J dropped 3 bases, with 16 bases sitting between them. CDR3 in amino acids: CASSSVQGSDGNTIYF. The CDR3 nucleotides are TGTGCCAGCAGTTCCGTACAGGGTTCCGATGGAAACACCATATATTTT.

CDR3 region: CASSTLDRGNTEAFF. CDR3 sequence (DNA): TGTGCCAGCAGTACCCTCGACAGGGGGAACACTGAAGCTTTCTTT. The genes are TRBV2 and TRBJ1-1, with 8 bases identical to TRBD1. Germline V gene data show CDR1 as SNHLY and CDR2 as FYNNEI. The junction had 6 bases not matched to a gene; V was cut back by 5 bases and J by 1 base. This CDR3 region has 15 residues.

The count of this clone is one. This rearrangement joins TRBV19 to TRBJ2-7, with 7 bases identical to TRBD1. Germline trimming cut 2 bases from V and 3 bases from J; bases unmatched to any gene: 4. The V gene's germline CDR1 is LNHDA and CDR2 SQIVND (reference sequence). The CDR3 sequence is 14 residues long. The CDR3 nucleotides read TGTGCCAGTAGTATAAGGGACAGCTTCTACGAGCAGTACTTC. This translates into CASSIRDSFYEQYF.

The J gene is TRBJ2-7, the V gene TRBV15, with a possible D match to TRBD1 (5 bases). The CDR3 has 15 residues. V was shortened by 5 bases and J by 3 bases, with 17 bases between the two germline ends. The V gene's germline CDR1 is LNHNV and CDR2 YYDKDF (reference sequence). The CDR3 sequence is CATSDYPMTVYEQYF. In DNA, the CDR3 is TGTGCCACCAGCGATTACCCAATGACAGTCTACGAGCAGTACTTC.